The 2 T cell receptor beta chains given below trace back to one sample, sequenced in a study of blood T cell repertoires in COVID-19. The data were produced by immunoSEQ multiplex PCR, yet TCRdb's version contains in-frame clones alone and is incomplete. The sample has nearly 350,000 clones, over 80% seen once; the top ten hold nearly 6.5%. Material: peripheral blood. These receptors came from a woman between 50 and 59 years old with COVID-19, enrolled during active disease.

The CDR3 loop reads CASTQIRREPKETQYF. As DNA, the CDR3 is TGTGCCAGCACCCAGATCAGGCGGGAACCAAAAGAGACCCAGTACTTC. The chain uses TRBV5-6 and TRBJ2-5; TRBD2 might be the D (6 bases). Germline CDR1 SGHDT, CDR2 YYEEEE. V lost 6 bases, J lost 3 bases, and 21 bases lay in between. This CDR3 spans 16 amino acids.

The V and J genes are TRBV11-1 and TRBJ1-1, with D unclear. Germline V lookup: CDR1 SGHAT, CDR2 FQDESV (reference sequence). The CDR3 length is 15 residues. Trimming left V 5 bases short and J 4 bases short, with 17 bases between. CDR3 loop: CASSGPGGPSTEAFF. In DNA, the CDR3 is TGTGCCAGCAGCGGACCCGGAGGGCCTTCCACTGAAGCTTTCTTT.